Listed below are T cell receptor beta chains from one sample, sequenced in a study of beta chain features in type 1 diabetes. This table comes from immunoSEQ multiplex PCR, and its TCRdb copy is limited to in-frame clones, with some not included. This sample has some 250,000 clones; 25% to 30% occur once, and the top ten carry roughly 4%. Material for sequencing was central memory CD4+ T cells from blood. The receptors stem from a man under 40 in good health. CDR3s include the opening cysteine and the closing phenylalanine or tryptophan. D genes are given only for firm matches. The size field is filled for only some rows; it gives once, few, many or a size class.

size: few; J: TRBJ2-3; D: TRBD2; length: 12; V: TRBV29-1; CDR3: CSSTSTRDTQYF; DNA: TGCAGCTCGACTAGCACTAGAGATACGCAGTATTTT
size: once; J: TRBJ2-5; D: -; length: 15; V: TRBV11-2; CDR3: CASSLGQKAQETQYF; DNA: TGTGCCAGCAGCTTGGGACAAAAGGCCCAAGAGACCCAGTACTTC
size: few; J: TRBJ2-4; D: TRBD1; length: 13; V: TRBV7-8; CDR3: CASSYGQGDIQYF; DNA: TGTGCCAGCAGCTACGGACAGGGCGACATTCAGTACTTC
size: few; J: TRBJ2-1; D: -; length: 14; V: TRBV28; CDR3: CASSPVTSSNEQFF; DNA: TGTGCCAGCAGCCCTGTAACTAGTTCGAATGAGCAGTTCTTC
size: -; J: TRBJ1-6; D: -; length: 16; V: TRBV30; CDR3: CAWKLAGARDNSPLHF; DNA: TGTGCCTGGAAGCTTGCGGGGGCGCGGGATAATTCACCCCTCCACTTT
size: -; J: TRBJ1-2; D: -; length: 12; V: TRBV30; CDR3: CAWSRENYGYTF; DNA: TGTGCCTGGAGCAGGGAAAACTATGGCTACACCTTC
size: -; J: TRBJ2-3; D: TRBD2; length: 15; V: TRBV27; CDR3: CASSYSGVSTDTQYF; DNA: TGTGCCAGCAGTTATAGCGGGGTGAGCACAGATACGCAGTATTTT
size: -; J: TRBJ1-6; D: -; length: 14; V: TRBV6-5; CDR3: CASSYLKGGSPLHF; DNA: TGTGCCAGCAGTTACCTCAAGGGAGGTTCACCCCTCCACTTT
size: few; J: TRBJ2-7; D: TRBD1; length: 15; V: TRBV7-2; CDR3: CASSKKGQISYEQYF; DNA: TGTGCCAGCAGCAAAAAGGGACAGATATCCTACGAGCAGTACTTC
size: -; J: TRBJ2-3; D: -; length: 15; V: TRBV5-1; CDR3: CASTESGQPTDTQYF; DNA: TGCGCCAGCACCGAATCAGGGCAACCCACAGATACGCAGTATTTT
size: -; J: TRBJ2-2; D: TRBD1; length: 13; V: TRBV7-2; CDR3: CASRDRSAGELFF; DNA: TGTGCCAGCAGGGACAGGTCCGCCGGGGAGCTGTTTTTT
size: -; J: TRBJ2-5; D: TRBD2; length: 13; V: TRBV11-3; CDR3: CASSYGEGETQYF; DNA: TGTGCCAGCAGCTACGGGGAGGGGGAGACCCAGTACTTC
size: -; J: TRBJ2-7; D: TRBD2; length: 14; V: TRBV5-1; CDR3: CASSLDTSGYEQYF; DNA: TGCGCCAGCAGCTTGGATACTAGCGGCTACGAGCAGTACTTC
size: few; J: TRBJ2-3; D: TRBD2; length: 16; V: TRBV7-8; CDR3: CASSSGLAGSTDTQYF; DNA: TGTGCCAGCAGCTCGGGACTAGCGGGGAGCACAGATACGCAGTATTTT
size: -; J: TRBJ2-5; D: -; length: 15; V: TRBV7-8; CDR3: CASGLTGDSKETQYF; DNA: TGTGCCAGCGGCCTAACCGGGGACTCGAAAGAGACCCAGTACTTC
size: -; J: TRBJ1-5; D: -; length: 14; V: TRBV7-2; CDR3: CASSFGQMDQPQHF; DNA: TGTGCCAGCAGCTTCGGACAGATGGATCAGCCCCAGCATTTT
size: few; J: TRBJ2-3; D: TRBD1; length: 15; V: TRBV7-2; CDR3: CASSPRDRYTDTQYF; DNA: TGTGCCAGCAGCCCTCGGGACAGATACACAGATACGCAGTATTTT
size: -; J: TRBJ1-2; D: -; length: 13; V: TRBV25-1; CDR3: CASSEGEVYGYTF; DNA: TGTGCCAGCAGTGAAGGCGAGGTCTATGGCTACACCTTC
size: -; J: TRBJ1-5; D: -; length: 12; V: TRBV2; CDR3: CASSRGDQPQHF; DNA: TGTGCCAGCAGCAGGGGCGATCAGCCCCAGCATTTT
size: -; J: TRBJ1-2; D: -; length: 11; V: TRBV20-1; CDR3: CSASISYGYTF; DNA: TGCAGTGCTAGTATCAGCTATGGCTACACCTTC
size: -; J: TRBJ1-2; D: -; length: 13; V: TRBV30; CDR3: CAWIRAANYGYTF; DNA: TGTGCCTGGATAAGGGCAGCTAACTATGGCTACACCTTC
size: -; J: TRBJ2-1; D: TRBD2; length: 16; V: TRBV5-1; CDR3: CASSSSGGTPVDEQFF; DNA: TGCGCCAGCAGCTCTAGCGGGGGGACCCCGGTCGATGAGCAGTTCTTC
size: -; J: TRBJ2-3; D: TRBD2; length: 16; V: TRBV5-1; CDR3: CASSLVGTSGTDTQYF; DNA: TGCGCCAGCAGCTTGGTTGGGACTAGCGGGACAGATACGCAGTATTTT
size: -; J: TRBJ2-2; D: -; length: 15; V: TRBV4-2; CDR3: CASSQDRANTGELFF; DNA: TGTGCCAGCAGCCAAGATCGGGCAAACACCGGGGAGCTGTTTTTT
size: -; J: TRBJ1-5; D: -; length: 15; V: TRBV7-2; CDR3: CASSLQRDSNQPQHF; DNA: TGTGCCAGCAGCTTACAACGGGATAGCAATCAGCCCCAGCATTTT
size: -; J: TRBJ1-2; D: -; length: 13; V: TRBV7-2; CDR3: CASSPDRNYGYTF; DNA: TGTGCCAGCAGCCCGGACAGAAACTATGGCTACACCTTC
size: many; J: TRBJ2-3; D: TRBD1; length: 15; V: TRBV7-9; CDR3: CASSPRQGGTDTQYF; DNA: TGTGCCAGCAGCCCCCGGCAGGGGGGCACAGATACGCAGTATTTT
size: few; J: TRBJ1-1; D: TRBD1; length: 16; V: TRBV5-1; CDR3: CASSVRQGARNTEAFF; DNA: TGCGCCAGCAGCGTCCGACAGGGGGCGAGGAACACTGAAGCTTTCTTT
size: many; J: TRBJ1-2; D: -; length: 12; V: TRBV15; CDR3: CATSSLSGPSIF; DNA: TGTGCCACCAGCAGCCTCAGTGGACCCTCCATCTTC
size: many; J: TRBJ2-1; D: TRBD2; length: 15; V: TRBV30; CDR3: CAWSVRLAPYNEQFF; DNA: TGTGCCTGGAGTGTTCGACTAGCTCCCTACAATGAGCAGTTCTTC
size: few; J: TRBJ1-2; D: TRBD1; length: 12; V: TRBV29-1; CDR3: CSVITGGYGYTF; DNA: TGCAGCGTAATCACAGGGGGCTATGGCTACACCTTC
size: few; J: TRBJ2-7; D: -; length: 14; V: TRBV27; CDR3: CASSLSPGVYEQYF; DNA: TGTGCCAGCAGTTTATCGCCAGGAGTCTACGAGCAGTACTTC
size: few; J: TRBJ2-2; D: TRBD1; length: 13; V: TRBV7-9; CDR3: CASSRQGGGELFF; DNA: TGTGCCAGCAGCCGACAGGGCGGCGGGGAGCTGTTTTTT
size: -; J: TRBJ1-5; D: -; length: 13; V: TRBV29-1; CDR3: CSVTQEGNQPQHF; DNA: TGCAGCGTGACACAGGAGGGAAATCAGCCCCAGCATTTT
size: -; J: TRBJ2-1; D: TRBD2; length: 15; V: TRBV19; CDR3: CASSIGLAVYNEQFF; DNA: TGTGCCAGTAGTATTGGGCTAGCGGTATACAATGAGCAGTTCTTC
size: few; J: TRBJ1-1; D: -; length: 16; V: TRBV29-1; CDR3: CSVELIGRKTNTEAFF; DNA: TGCAGCGTTGAATTGATAGGGAGAAAGACGAACACTGAAGCTTTCTTT
size: -; J: TRBJ2-4; D: TRBD1; length: 15; V: TRBV5-6; CDR3: CASSPGTGGAIIQYF; DNA: TGTGCCAGCAGCCCAGGGACAGGGGGCGCGATCATTCAGTACTTC
size: -; J: TRBJ1-3; D: -; length: 12; V: TRBV7-9; CDR3: CASSRDRNTIYF; DNA: TGTGCCAGCAGCAGGGACAGAAACACCATATATTTT
size: -; J: TRBJ2-5; D: -; length: 15; V: TRBV5-4; CDR3: CASSLAVRDQETQYF; DNA: TGTGCCAGCAGCTTGGCAGTTAGGGATCAAGAGACCCAGTACTTC
size: -; J: TRBJ2-3; D: -; length: 13; V: TRBV11-2; CDR3: CASSLSAEDTQYF; DNA: TGTGCCAGCAGCTTAAGTGCTGAGGATACGCAGTATTTT
size: few; J: TRBJ2-7; D: TRBD1; length: 13; V: TRBV23-1; CDR3: CASRRDRVYEQYF; DNA: TGCGCCAGTCGACGGGACAGGGTCTACGAGCAGTACTTC
size: -; J: TRBJ2-5; D: -; length: 15; V: TRBV7-9; CDR3: CASSLAGALEETQYF; DNA: TGTGCCAGCAGCTTAGCAGGGGCCCTCGAAGAGACCCAGTACTTC
size: -; J: TRBJ2-1; D: -; length: 12; V: TRBV7-6; CDR3: CASSGRALGQFF; DNA: TGTGCCAGCAGCGGCCGGGCCTTGGGGCAGTTCTTC
size: many; J: TRBJ2-1; D: TRBD1; length: 16; V: TRBV27; CDR3: CASSFIGGTGNNEQFF; DNA: TGTGCCAGCAGTTTCATCGGCGGGACAGGGAACAATGAGCAGTTCTTC